The next 23 T cell receptor beta chains were all read from a single sample in a study of T cells in Graves' hyperthyroidism and ophthalmopathy. The CDR3 regions of TCR beta were amplified from RNA transcripts. RT-PCR in the first round (using the HTBI primer set) targeted the TCR CDR3. TCRdb recomputed calls from the multiplex PCR reads with MiXCR, one row per CDR3 protein. The table has over 250,000 distinct CDR3 sequences, roughly 13% seen once. The sample consisted of blood. The receptors derive from a middle-aged woman with Graves' ophthalmopathy.

This clonotype was observed a few times. The chain uses TRBV19 and TRBJ1-5; TRBD1 might be the D (6 bases). With 5 bases removed from V and 7 bases from J, the gap between germline ends came to 18 bases. This CDR3 region has 15 residues. The germline V gene has CDR1 LNHDA and CDR2 SQIVND (reference sequence). This CDR3 reads CASSLLGGLGQPQHF. CDR3 bases: TGTGCCAGTAGTCTCTTAGGGGGGTTAGGCCAGCCCCAGCATTTT.

The table lists this clonotype with many counts. The CDR3 DNA sequence: TGTGCCACCAGCAACCTAGGAGGGCAGTACTTC. It translates to CATSNLGGQYF. The chain carries TRBV15 and TRBJ2-7, with TRBD2 as a possible D gene (5 bases). CDR1 LNHNV and CDR2 YYDKDF come from the germline V gene (reference sequence). The V and J ends lost 4 bases and 9 bases respectively, with 10 bases between them. This CDR3 spans 11 amino acids. The full variable domain, its missing parts supplied by reference TRBV15 and TRBJ2-7, is DAMVIQNPRYQVTQFGKPVTLSCSQTLNHNVMYWYQQKSSQAPKLLFHYYDKDFNNEADTPDNFQSRRPNTSFCFLDIRSPGLGDTAMYLCATSNLGGQYFGPGTRLTVT.

This chain connects TRBV19 to TRBJ2-5, with 10 bases matching TRBD1. This CDR3 contains 15 residues. Germline V gene sequence: CDR1 LNHDA, CDR2 SQIVND (reference sequence). Trimming took 6 bases from V and 7 from J; bases not matched to a gene: 11. The CDR3 nucleotides read TGTGCCAGTAGAGATCACCAGGGACAGGGGTGGACCCAGTACTTC. Residues: CASRDHQGQGWTQYF.

This clonotype showed up just a few times. The chain has TRBV20-1 and TRBJ2-1; TRBD2 might be the D (6 bases). This CDR3 is built from 11 residues. Trimming removed 5 bases at V and 10 bases at J, with 12 bases between. Per germline, CDR1 DFQATT and CDR2 SNEGSKA (reference sequence). This chain's CDR3 is CSAAGGYEQFF. In DNA form, the CDR3 reads TGCAGTGCTGCCGGGGGATACGAGCAGTTCTTC.

This clonotype occurred a few times. The V gene is TRBV14, the J gene TRBJ1-6; D remains unclear. Germline V gives CDR1 SGHDN, CDR2 FVKESK. Trimming removed 2 bases at V and 14 bases at J, with 10 bases between. This CDR3 region has 12 residues. CDR3 DNA sequence: TGTGCCAGCAGCCAATGGACTGCGGCCCTCCACTTT. Translation gives CASSQWTAALHF.

This clonotype was picked up many times. The gene calls are TRBV6-1 and TRBJ2-7, with TRBD2 matching over 8 bases. CDR3 length: 16 residues. The V gene end was trimmed by 2 bases and the J gene end by 2 bases; junction bases not matched to a gene: 8. Germline lookup yields CDR1 MNHNS and CDR2 SASEGT. The CDR3: CASSEYVTSVTYEQYF. CDR3 sequence (DNA): TGTGCCAGCAGTGAATATGTGACTAGCGTAACCTACGAGCAGTACTTC.

The table lists this clonotype with a few counts. The chain joins TRBV19 to TRBJ2-7; 13 nucleotides line up with TRBD2. Losses at the gene ends were 5 bases for V and 7 bases for J; bases not matched to a gene: 11. The CDR3 extends over 16 amino acids. Per germline, CDR1 LNHDA and CDR2 SQIVND (reference sequence). The CDR3: CASSEYTSGRATEQYF. In DNA, the CDR3 is TGTGCCAGTAGTGAGTACACTAGCGGGAGGGCCACAGAGCAGTACTTC.

This clonotype has a count of ten or more. The chain uses TRBV28 and TRBJ2-4; D tentatively fits TRBD1 or TRBD2 (5 bases each). The CDR3 is 17 amino acids. Trimming left V 3 bases short and J 4 bases short, with 19 bases between. CDR1 is MDHEN and CDR2 is SYDVKM in the germline V gene. The CDR3 DNA reads as TGTGCCAGCAGTTTTAATAAGGGACGCCTTGGGAAAAACATTCAGTACTTC. Translated: CASSFNKGRLGKNIQYF.

V usage is TRBV19 and J usage is TRBJ2-3, with TRBD2 identical over 16 bases. Germline V lookup: CDR1 LNHDA, CDR2 SQIVND (reference sequence). V shed 7 bases, J shed 6 bases, and the junction held 13 bases outside the gene matches. There are 18 residues in the CDR3. The CDR3 DNA follows: TGTGCCAGTACTCCTGGGACTAGCGGGGGGGCAGCCTGGGATACGCAGTATTTT. It yields the protein CASTPGTSGGAAWDTQYF. Full variable domain (remainder filled in from reference TRBV19 and TRBJ2-3): DGGITQSPKYLFRKEGQNVTLSCEQNLNHDAMYWYRQDPGQGLRLIYYSQIVNDFQKGDIAEGYSVSREKKESFPLTVTSAQKNPTAFYLCASTPGTSGGAAWDTQYFGPGTRLTVL.

This clonotype was seen ten or more times. The rearrangement joins TRBV7-2 to TRBJ2-2, with 7 bases aligning to TRBD2. The CDR3 is made up of 17 amino acids. J gave up 7 bases and V 2 bases, and 13 bases lay outside the gene matches. Germline V CDR1 and CDR2: SGHTA, FQGNSA. The CDR3: CASSLRPSGGYSGELFF. DNA of the CDR3: TGTGCCAGCAGCTTACGCCCCTCGGGGGGTTATAGCGGGGAGCTGTTTTTT. Supplemented by reference TRBV7-2 and TRBJ2-2, the full variable domain reads GAGVSQSPSNKVTEKGKDVELRCDPISGHTALYWYRQSLGQGLEFLIYFQGNSAPDKSGLPSDRFSAERTGGSVSTLTIQRTQQEDSAVYLCASSLRPSGGYSGELFFGEGSRLTVL.

This chain joins TRBV4-1 and TRBJ2-1, with D possibly TRBD2 on 5 matching bases. The CDR3 sequence is 14 residues long. Germline V CDR1 and CDR2: MGHRA, YSYEKL. V lost 2 bases to trimming and J lost 7 bases, with 12 bases between them. This CDR3 is CASSQWAGVNEQFF. CDR3 nucleotides: TGCGCCAGCAGCCAATGGGCCGGGGTAAATGAGCAGTTCTTC.

This clonotype was recorded many times. V is TRBV10-3 and J is TRBJ1-1, with 7 bases identical to TRBD1. Trimming cost V 11 bases and J 5 bases; bases outside gene matches: 17. CDR1 is ENHRY and CDR2 is SYGVKD in the germline V gene. The CDR3 spans 15 residues. The CDR3 DNA is TGTGCCTCAATCAGGGGGGAGGGGCCCCTGACTGAAGCTTTCTTT. Translated, it gives CASIRGEGPLTEAFF.

This clonotype was observed many times. J is TRBJ1-4 and V is TRBV27, with D unresolved. Germline assignment: CDR1 MNHEY and CDR2 SMNVEV (reference sequence). Trimming took 5 bases from V and 8 from J, leaving 12 bases between them. There are 13 residues in the CDR3. CDR3 sequence (DNA): TGTGCCAGCAGTAAACGAAGCGGCGAAAAACTGTTTTTT. It codes for CASSKRSGEKLFF.

This clonotype was seen repeatedly, ten times or more. This chain links TRBV6-2 or TRBV6-3 with TRBJ1-1; 7 bases are a match to TRBD1. The V gene's germline CDR1 is MNHEY and CDR2 SVGEGT. Trimming at V came to 0 bases and at J to 8 bases, leaving 3 bases not matched to a gene. This CDR3 spans 13 amino acids. In DNA, the CDR3 is TGTGCCAGCAGTTACTCGACAGGGCAGGAAGCTTTCTTT. It translates to CASSYSTGQEAFF.

The chain carries TRBV7-6 and TRBJ1-3; TRBD1 might be the D (5 bases). The germline CDR1 and CDR2 sequences are SGHVS and FNYEAQ. The CDR3 loop spans 15 amino acids. V was trimmed by 0 bases and J by 7 bases, leaving 13 bases between them. The CDR3 is CASSLAAGAGNTIYF. CDR3 DNA sequence: TGTGCCAGCAGCTTAGCGGCGGGAGCAGGGAACACCATATATTTT.

The sample holds many counts of this clonotype. The chain links TRBV20-1 to TRBJ2-1; 8 nucleotides match TRBD1. This CDR3 region has 15 residues. Germline V CDR1 and CDR2: DFQATT, SNEGSKA (reference sequence). Unmatched junction bases numbered 12, after V lost 4 bases and J lost 7 bases. CDR3: CSAIATGAMANEQFF. The CDR3 DNA follows: TGCAGTGCTATCGCGACAGGGGCGATGGCAAATGAGCAGTTCTTC.

Ten or more counts support this clonotype. The genes are TRBV12-3 or TRBV12-4 and TRBJ2-3, with D unresolved. Trimming took off 4 bases at V and 0 bases at J, with 8 bases between the two ends. The CDR3 spans 14 residues. The CDR3 protein is CASSWRRSTDTQYF. CDR3 nucleotides: TGTGCCAGCAGTTGGCGACGTAGCACAGATACGCAGTATTTT.

This clonotype was observed a few times. The genes are TRBV19 and TRBJ1-6; D is perhaps TRBD1 (5 bases). The V end lost 5 bases, the J end lost 7 bases, and 18 bases lay between the germline ends. This CDR3 spans 16 amino acids. The germline gives CDR1 LNHDA, CDR2 SQIVND (reference sequence). The CDR3 sequence is CASSDSFRGANSPLHF. In DNA form, the CDR3 reads TGTGCCAGTAGTGACAGTTTTCGGGGCGCGAATTCACCCCTCCACTTT.

The sample holds many counts of this clonotype. This chain joins TRBV7-9 and TRBJ2-1, with 10 bases identical to TRBD1. This CDR3 has 17 amino acids. Germline values: CDR1 SEHNR, CDR2 FQNEAQ (reference sequence). V trimming: 3 bases; J trimming: 3 bases; junction bases outside the gene matches: 8. CDR3 region: CASSFTRQGASYNEQFF. The CDR3 DNA reads as TGTGCCAGCAGCTTTACCAGACAGGGGGCGAGCTACAATGAGCAGTTCTTC.

Many counts were recorded for this clonotype. The rearrangement links TRBV29-1 to TRBJ1-2; tentative D call: TRBD1 (6 bases). Germline V gene data show CDR1 as SQVTM and CDR2 as ANQGSEA. This CDR3 contains 14 residues. V was pared by 2 bases and J by 4 bases, with 14 bases between. As DNA, the CDR3 is TGCAGCGTTGAACCAGGGGATGGGAGCTATGGCTACACCTTC. Its translation: CSVEPGDGSYGYTF.

This clonotype was detected ten times or more. V is TRBV20-1 and J is TRBJ2-1; a weak D match, TRBD1 (6 bases). V gave up 2 bases and J gave up 7 bases, with 12 bases separating them. CDR1 is DFQATT and CDR2 is SNEGSKA in the germline V gene (reference sequence). The CDR3 runs 13 residues. The CDR3 DNA reads TGCAGTGCTAGAAAACAGGGCCGTAATGAGCAGTTCTTC. This sequence encodes CSARKQGRNEQFF.

This clonotype occurred many times. The J gene is TRBJ1-5, the V gene TRBV19, with D maybe TRBD1 (5 bases). V shed 9 bases and J shed 4 bases, with 13 bases lying between them. Germline loops: CDR1 LNHDA, CDR2 SQIVND (reference sequence). The CDR3 loop spans 13 amino acids. For the CDR3, the DNA is TGTGCCAGCCTGGGGGGGTGGAATCAGCCCCAGCATTTT. This sequence encodes CASLGGWNQPQHF.

The V and J genes are TRBV30 and TRBJ1-1; D remains ambiguous. With 0 bases removed from V and 7 bases from J, the gap between germline ends came to 15 bases. The CDR3 is 14 residues long. The germline V gene has CDR1 GTSNPN and CDR2 SVGIG (reference sequence). The CDR3 DNA reads as TGTGCCTGGAGTGTGGGAGGGCACAGCTATGAAGCTTTCTTT. It translates to CAWSVGGHSYEAFF.